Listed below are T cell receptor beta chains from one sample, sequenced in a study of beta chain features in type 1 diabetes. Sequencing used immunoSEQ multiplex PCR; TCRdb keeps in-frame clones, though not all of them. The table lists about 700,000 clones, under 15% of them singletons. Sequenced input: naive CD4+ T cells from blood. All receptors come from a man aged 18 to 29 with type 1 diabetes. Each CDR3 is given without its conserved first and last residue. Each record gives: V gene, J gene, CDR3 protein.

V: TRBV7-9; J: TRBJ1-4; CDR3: ASTAVGDDEKLF
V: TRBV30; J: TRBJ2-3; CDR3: AWRDKQGRFDTQY
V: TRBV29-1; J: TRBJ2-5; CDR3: SVYDRARETQY
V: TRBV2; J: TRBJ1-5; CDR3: ASSGTDPSNQPQH
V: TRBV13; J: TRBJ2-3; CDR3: ASSPRTGRPDTQY
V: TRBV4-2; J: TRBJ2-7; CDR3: ASSEGWSSYEQY
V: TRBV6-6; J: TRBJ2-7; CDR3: ASSSPTDSYEQY
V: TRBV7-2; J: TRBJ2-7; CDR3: ASSILGGYEQY
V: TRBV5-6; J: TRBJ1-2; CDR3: ASSLFGGYT
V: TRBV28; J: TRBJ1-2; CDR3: ASSFEGSGANYGYT
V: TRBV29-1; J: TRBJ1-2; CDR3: SVEDRRRAENGYT
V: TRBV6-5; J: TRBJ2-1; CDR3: ASCPGGSGNEQF
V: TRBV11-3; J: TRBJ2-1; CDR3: ASSLDPVSYNEQF
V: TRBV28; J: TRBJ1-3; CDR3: ASYTGTVSSGNTIY
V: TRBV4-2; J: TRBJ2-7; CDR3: ASSQAFTAGSSYEQY
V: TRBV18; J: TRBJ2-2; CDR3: ASSPSPGQGSTGELF
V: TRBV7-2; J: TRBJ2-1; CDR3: ASSPILAGHYNEQF
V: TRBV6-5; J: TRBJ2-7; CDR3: ASSYGQGLYEQY
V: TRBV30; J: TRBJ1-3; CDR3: AWSVWGRDTIY
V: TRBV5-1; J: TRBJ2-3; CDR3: ASSLSFQRSTDTQY
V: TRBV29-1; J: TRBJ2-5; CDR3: SVSRDIPETQY
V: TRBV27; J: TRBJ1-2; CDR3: ASSLSGYGYT
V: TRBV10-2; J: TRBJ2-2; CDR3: ATSREVNTGELF
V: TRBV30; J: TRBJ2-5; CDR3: AWSAPHAVGETQY
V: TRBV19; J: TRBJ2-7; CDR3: ASSTSGPYEQY
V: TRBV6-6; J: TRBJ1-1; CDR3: ASADRVNTEAF
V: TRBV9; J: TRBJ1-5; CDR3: ASSGGTAFSNQPQH
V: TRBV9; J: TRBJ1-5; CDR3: ASSVGGVSNQPQH
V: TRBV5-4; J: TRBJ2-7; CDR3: ASSLGAGGPYEQY
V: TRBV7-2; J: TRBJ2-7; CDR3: ASSLVRGQKYEQY
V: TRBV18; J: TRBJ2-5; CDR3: ASSPLGQETQY
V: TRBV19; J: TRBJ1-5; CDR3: ATGKGNQPQH
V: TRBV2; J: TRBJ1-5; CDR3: ASSAGGVGQPQH
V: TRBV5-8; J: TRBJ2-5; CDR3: ASSQPRTQY
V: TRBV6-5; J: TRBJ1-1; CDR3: ASSYDPNTEAF
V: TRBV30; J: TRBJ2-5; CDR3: ALGTSGGETQY
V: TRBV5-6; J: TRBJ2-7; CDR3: ASTRWTSLDEQY
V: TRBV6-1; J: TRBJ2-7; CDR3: ASSEVQVGEQY
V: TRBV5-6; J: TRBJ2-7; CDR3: ASSPGQNSYEQY
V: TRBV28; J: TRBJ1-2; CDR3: ASSLGQLDGYT
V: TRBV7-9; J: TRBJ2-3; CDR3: ASSPLTVTDTQY
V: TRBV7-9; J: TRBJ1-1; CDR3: ASSYDRQAF
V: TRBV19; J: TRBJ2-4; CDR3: ASSIQKNIQY
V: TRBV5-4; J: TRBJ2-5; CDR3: ASSSRVATPGETQY
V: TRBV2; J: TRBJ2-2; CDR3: ASTPDTGELF
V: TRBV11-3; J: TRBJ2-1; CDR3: AISQGDEQF
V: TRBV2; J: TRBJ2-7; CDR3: ASTGDFYEQY
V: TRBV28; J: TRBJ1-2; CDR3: ASTGLSAI
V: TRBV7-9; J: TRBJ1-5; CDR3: ASTLGVDLNQPQH
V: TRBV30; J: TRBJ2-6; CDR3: ARGAGANVLT
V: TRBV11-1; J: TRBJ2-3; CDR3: ASRMRAGAKDTQY